The entry below gives a single T cell receptor beta chain sequence along with its context. The CDR3 sequence is 13 residues long. The ends lost 2 bases at V and 6 bases at J; junction bases unmatched: 1. CDR1 SGHRS and CDR2 YFSETQ come from the germline V gene. These data originate in a study of shared clonotypes between healthy human individuals. Unsorted PBMC DNA went through sequencing on ten immunoSEQ deep assay plates. Assay: immunoSEQ multiplex PCR; the TCRdb copy retains only in-frame clones and omits some. The repertoire holds some 530,000 clones, with 81% as singletons. The TCR was taken from a woman aged 40-49 years in good health. Some clones in this sample may be carry-over from other donors' samples. The chain uses TRBV5-1 and TRBJ1-3; 8 positions agree with TRBD1. The sequenced sample consisted of PBMCs. The CDR3 loop reads CASSLQGENTIYF. The CDR3 DNA reads TGCGCCAGCAGCTTACAGGGGGAAAACACCATATATTTT. The full variable domain, in which reference TRBV5-1 and TRBJ1-3 provide the parts outside the CDR3, is KAGVTQTPRYLIKTRGQQVTLSCSPISGHRSVSWYQQTPGQGLQFLFEYFSETQRNKGNFPGRFSGRQFSNSRSEMNVSTLELGDSALYLCASSLQGENTIYFGEGSWLTVV.